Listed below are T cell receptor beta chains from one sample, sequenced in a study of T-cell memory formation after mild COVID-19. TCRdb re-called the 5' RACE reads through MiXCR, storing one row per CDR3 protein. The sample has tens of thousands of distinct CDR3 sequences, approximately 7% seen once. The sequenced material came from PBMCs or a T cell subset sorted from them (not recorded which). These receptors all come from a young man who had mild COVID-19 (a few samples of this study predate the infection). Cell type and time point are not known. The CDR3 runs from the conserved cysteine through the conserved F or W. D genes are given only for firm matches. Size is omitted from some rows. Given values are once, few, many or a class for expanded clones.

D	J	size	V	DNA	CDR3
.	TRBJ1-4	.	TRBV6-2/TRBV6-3	TGTGCCAGCAGGATAACAGGGAATGAAAAACTGTTTTTT	CASRITGNEKLFF
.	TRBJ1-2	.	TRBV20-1	TGCAGTGCCCAGAGCCCCCCGCAGGACCTCTCGGATGGCTACACCTTC	CSAQSPPQDLSDGYTF
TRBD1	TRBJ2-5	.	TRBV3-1	TGTGCCAGCAGCCAAGGGACTAAGACAGGGGGCGCTGTGAAGACCCAGTACTTC	CASSQGTKTGGAVKTQYF
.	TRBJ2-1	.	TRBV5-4	TGTGCCAGCACCGGGGCAGGGTACAATGAGCAGTTCTTC	CASTGAGYNEQFF
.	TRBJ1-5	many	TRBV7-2	TGTGCCAGCAGCTTAGTTGAGGGGGATCAGCCCCAGCATTTT	CASSLVEGDQPQHF
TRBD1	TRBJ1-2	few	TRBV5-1	TGCGCCAGCAGCGTGGACAGGGCAGGAGACTATGGCTACACCTTC	CASSVDRAGDYGYTF
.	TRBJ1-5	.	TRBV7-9	TGTGCCAGCAGCTTTTCAGATCAGCCCCAGCATTTT	CASSFSDQPQHF
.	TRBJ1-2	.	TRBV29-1	TGCAGCGTTGCACCCGGGACTGTCTACCATGGCTACACCTTC	CSVAPGTVYHGYTF
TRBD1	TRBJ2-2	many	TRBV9	TGTGCCAGCAGCATCCGGGACAGGGTGAACACCGGGGAGCTGTTTTTT	CASSIRDRVNTGELFF
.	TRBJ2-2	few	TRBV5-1	TGCGCCAGCAGCTTGACCGTCACCGGGGAGCTGTTTTTT	CASSLTVTGELFF
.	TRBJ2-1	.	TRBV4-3	TGCGCCAGCAGCTCACTGACGGCGGGGTACAATGAGCAGTTCTTC	CASSSLTAGYNEQFF
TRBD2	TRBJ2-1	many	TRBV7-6	TGTGCCAGCAGCTCGGCCTTAGCGGGGGGGCGTGGCAATGAGCAGTTCTTC	CASSSALAGGRGNEQFF
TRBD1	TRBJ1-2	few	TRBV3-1	TGTGCCAGCAGCCAGTACAGGGGCACTAACTATGGCTACACCTTC	CASSQYRGTNYGYTF
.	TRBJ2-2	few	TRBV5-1	TGCGCATCCCGAGGTGGGGCCATGAACACCGGGGAGCTGTTTTTT	CASRGGAMNTGELFF
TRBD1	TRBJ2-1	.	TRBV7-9	TGTGCCAGCAGGGGGACAGGATACAATGAGCAGTTCTTC	CASRGTGYNEQFF
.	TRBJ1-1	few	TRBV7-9	TGTGCCAGCACCCCCAGAGAGGACACTGAAGCTTTCTTT	CASTPREDTEAFF
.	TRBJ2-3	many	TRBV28	TGTGCCAGCTCGATTGGCGCCAGCTCCACAGATACGCAGTATTTT	CASSIGASSTDTQYF
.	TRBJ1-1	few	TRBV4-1	TGCGCCAGCAGCCTCCAATCGGTGAACACTGAAGCTTTCTTT	CASSLQSVNTEAFF
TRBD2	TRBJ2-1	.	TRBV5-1	TGCGCCAGCAGCCAGGGACTAGCGGGGGCTGTGCAGTTCTTC	CASSQGLAGAVQFF
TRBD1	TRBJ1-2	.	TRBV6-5	TGTGCCAGCAGTGCTCCCGGGACAGGGGGCGCAAATGGCTACACCTTC	CASSAPGTGGANGYTF
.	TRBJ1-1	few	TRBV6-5	TGTGCCAGCAGTTACGGGACGGGGAACACTGAAGCTTTCTTT	CASSYGTGNTEAFF
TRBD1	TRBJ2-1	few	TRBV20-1	TGCAGTGCGCCAAGGGACAGGGGTGGAGAGCAGTTCTTC	CSAPRDRGGEQFF
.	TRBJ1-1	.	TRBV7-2	TGTGCCAGCACTGGACAGAGGAACACTGAAGCTTTCTTT	CASTGQRNTEAFF
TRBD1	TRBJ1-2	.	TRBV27	TGTGCCAGCAGTTTTGGGGACAGGGTCAGTGGCTACACCTTC	CASSFGDRVSGYTF
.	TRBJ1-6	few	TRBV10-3	TGTGCCATGCCCGGGACCCGGTCACCCCTCCACTTT	CAMPGTRSPLHF
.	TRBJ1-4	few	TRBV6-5	TGTGCCAGCAGTTACTCGTATAGGAATGAAAAACTGTTTTTT	CASSYSYRNEKLFF
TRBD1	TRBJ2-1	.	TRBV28	TGTGCCAGCAGTTTAGGGGCAGGGGGCACGCGGGAGCAGTTCTTC	CASSLGAGGTREQFF
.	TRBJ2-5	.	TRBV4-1	TGCGCCAGCACCCAAGAGTCGGCTATCCAAGAGACCCAGTACTTC	CASTQESAIQETQYF
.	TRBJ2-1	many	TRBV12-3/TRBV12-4	TGTGCCAGCAGTTTGGCCGATGAGCAGTTCTTC	CASSLADEQFF
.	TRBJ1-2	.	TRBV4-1	TGCGCCAGCAGCCAATTGGCGGGGGTCGGCTACACCTTC	CASSQLAGVGYTF
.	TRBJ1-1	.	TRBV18	TGTGCCAGCTCACCACCGCGAGGGGGACTCATGAACACTGAAGCTTTCTTT	CASSPPRGGLMNTEAFF
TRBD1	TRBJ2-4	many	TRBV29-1	TGCAGCGTTGAAGGACAGGGAAAAAACATTCAGTACTTC	CSVEGQGKNIQYF
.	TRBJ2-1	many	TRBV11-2	TGTGCCAGCAGCTTCCTAGTGCTCCATGCCAACAATGAGCAGTTCTTC	CASSFLVLHANNEQFF
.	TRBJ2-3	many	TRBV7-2	TGTGCCAGCAGCCCAAACACAGATACGCAGTATTTT	CASSPNTDTQYF
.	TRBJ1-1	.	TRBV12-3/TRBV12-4	TGTGCCAGCAGTCCCCACGGGGCCTCGAACACTGAAGCTTTCTTT	CASSPHGASNTEAFF
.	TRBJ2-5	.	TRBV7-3	TGTGCCAGCAGCAGAGGGGTTTGGGAGACCCAGTACTTC	CASSRGVWETQYF
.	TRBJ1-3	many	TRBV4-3	TGCGCCAGCAGCCAAGATGGGGCGGATGGAAACACCATATATTTT	CASSQDGADGNTIYF
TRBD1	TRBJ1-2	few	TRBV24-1	TGTGCCACCAGTGAGGCTTTTGTAGGACAGGGGGCTCCGGGGTCCGGCTACACCTTC	CATSEAFVGQGAPGSGYTF
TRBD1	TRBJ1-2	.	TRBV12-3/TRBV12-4	TGTGCCAGCAGTTTGACAGGGGGACATGGCTACACCTTC	CASSLTGGHGYTF
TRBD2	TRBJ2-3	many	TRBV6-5	TGTGCCAGCAGTTACTTCGGGACTAGCGGGGGGGCTGCACCAGATACGCAGTATTTT	CASSYFGTSGGAAPDTQYF
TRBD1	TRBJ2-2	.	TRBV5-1	TGCGCCAGCAGCGGACAGGGGCCGAACACCGGGGAGCTGTTTTTT	CASSGQGPNTGELFF
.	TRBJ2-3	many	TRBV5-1	TGCGCCAGCAGCTCTTACTCTACAGATACGCAGTATTTT	CASSSYSTDTQYF
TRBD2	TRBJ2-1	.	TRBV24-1	TGTGCCACCAGCGCCACTAGCGGGGGGTTTAATGAGCAGTTCTTC	CATSATSGGFNEQFF
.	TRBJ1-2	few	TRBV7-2	TGTGCCAGCACCTTACAGGGTTATGGCTACACCTTC	CASTLQGYGYTF
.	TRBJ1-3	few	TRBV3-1	TGTGCCAGCAGCCATAGATCTGGAAACACCATATATTTT	CASSHRSGNTIYF
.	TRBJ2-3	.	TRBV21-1	TGTGCCAGCAGCAAATGTCCAGGGCGCACAGATACGCAGTATTTT	CASSKCPGRTDTQYF
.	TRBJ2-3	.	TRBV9	TGTGCCAGCACCAGGGTAGGAGATACGCAGTATTTT	CASTRVGDTQYF
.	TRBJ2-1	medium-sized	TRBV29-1	TGCAGCGTTGATACAGTACAGCAGTTCTTC	CSVDTVQQFF
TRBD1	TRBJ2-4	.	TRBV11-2	TGTGCCAGCAGTCAGAACCAGGGGGACATTCAGTACTTC	CASSQNQGDIQYF
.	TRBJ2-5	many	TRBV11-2	TGTGCCAGCAGCTTCGAGTCAGAGACCCAGTACTTC	CASSFESETQYF
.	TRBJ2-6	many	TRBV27	TGTGCCAGCAGCGGGCCGTCTGGGGCCAACGTCCTGACTTTC	CASSGPSGANVLTF
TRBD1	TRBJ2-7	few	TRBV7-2	TGTGCCAGCAGTTTCGACAGGGGGCCCAACGAGCAGTACTTC	CASSFDRGPNEQYF
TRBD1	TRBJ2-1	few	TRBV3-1	TGTGCCAGCAGCCACGCGGACAGGTTCGTAGTGGGGGTGTCCTACAATGAGCAGTTCTTC	CASSHADRFVVGVSYNEQFF
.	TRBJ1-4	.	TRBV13	TGTGCCAGCAGCTTAGAGGAAAAACTGTTTTTT	CASSLEEKLFF
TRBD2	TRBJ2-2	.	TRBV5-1	TGCGCCAGCACAATGCCTCGCGGGGGGGGCACCGGGGAGCTGTTTTTT	CASTMPRGGGTGELFF
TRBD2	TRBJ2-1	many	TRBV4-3	TGCGCCAGCAGCCAAGGGATAGCGGGGGGGTTCCGCTCCTACAATGAGCAGTTCTTC	CASSQGIAGGFRSYNEQFF
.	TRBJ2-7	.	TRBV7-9	TGTGCCAGCAGCTTAGCGTCGGTTTCCGAGCAGTACTTC	CASSLASVSEQYF
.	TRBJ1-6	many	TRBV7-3	TGTGCCAGCAGCTTACTAGCTGTCGGGTCACCCCTCCACTTT	CASSLLAVGSPLHF
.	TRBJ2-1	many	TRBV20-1	TGCAGTGCTCTTAGGGGGGGGGCTTACAATGAGCAGTTCTTC	CSALRGGAYNEQFF
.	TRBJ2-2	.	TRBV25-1	TGTGCCAGCAGTGAATATTCAAGTGTTGGCACCGGGGAGCTGTTTTTT	CASSEYSSVGTGELFF